Detailed here is one T cell receptor (beta chain). Its specificity is not known. TCRdb reanalysed the reads using MiXCR and keeps one entry per CDR3 protein. The table includes 900,000 to 950,000 distinct CDR3 sequences, 30% to 40% detected once. The entry originates in a study of T cell repertoires in cytomegalovirus infection. Turning to the study itself: The public TCR beta signatures pointed to both CMV infection and matching HLA type.

V dropped 4 bases and J dropped 2; count of bases not matched to a gene: 6. CDR3 length: 15 amino acids. Germline lookup yields CDR1 SGHTA and CDR2 FQGTGA. General study points: Dominant in the ex vivo response were TCR beta clonotypes restricted by HLA-C and specific for CMV. Accumulated public TCR beta family frequency recognized individuals carrying CMV together with the relevant HLA.

The sample in question was cultured CD8+ T cells from PBMCs, obtained from culture after CMV antigen stimulation. V usage is TRBV7-3 and J usage is TRBJ2-5, with 8 bases that match TRBD2. The sequence was obtained from a human donor in good health (CMV status not recorded). Some clones in this sample may be carry-over from other donors' samples. CDR3 sequence: CASSSPGLGQETQYF. The CDR3 DNA follows: TGTGCCAGCAGCTCCCCGGGACTAGGACAAGAGACCCAGTACTTC.